The 16 T cell receptor beta chains below come from one sample, sequenced in a study of CD8+CD57+ T cells in acquired aplastic anemia. It was genomic DNA that served as the template for profiling TCR beta VDJ and CDR3. TCRdb redid the calling of the reads with MiXCR, one entry per CDR3 protein. The table includes about 170,000 distinct CDR3 sequences, about 48% detected once. Sequenced sample: sorted CD4+, CD8+, or CD8+CD57+ T cells (not recorded which) from PBMCs. The receptors come from a human donor in good health.

The genes are TRBV29-1 and TRBJ1-1, with D possibly matching TRBD1 (5 bases). The CDR3 length is 13 residues. Germline CDR1 and CDR2: SQVTM and ANQGSEA. The ends were cut back, 3 bases at V and 4 bases at J, with 12 bases in the middle. CDR3 nucleotides: TGCAGCGTTGACAGGGCCGTCGGCACTGAAGCTTTCTTT. Protein: CSVDRAVGTEAFF.

The chain combines TRBV19 with TRBJ1-2; possibly TRBD1 for D (6 bases). The V end lost 10 bases, the J end lost 2 bases, and 14 bases lay between the germline ends. CDR3 length: 13 amino acids. Germline loops: CDR1 LNHDA, CDR2 SQIVND (reference sequence). CDR3 sequence: CATRQATNYGYTF. As DNA, the CDR3 is TGTGCCACCCGACAGGCCACAAACTATGGCTACACCTTC.

This clonotype was found many times. The rearrangement links TRBV20-1 to TRBJ1-1; D is perhaps TRBD1 (5 bases). Between the trimmed V and J ends, which lost 8 bases and 2 bases, there was a span of 12 bases. Germline loops: CDR1 DFQATT, CDR2 SNEGSKA (reference sequence). There are 12 residues in the CDR3. The CDR3 protein is CSTKDSNTEAFF. CDR3 nucleotide sequence: TGCAGTACCAAAGACAGTAACACTGAAGCTTTCTTT.

Points on this clonotype: A much larger clone sits a single nucleotide away, making a read error possible. The chain is built from TRBV28 and TRBJ2-6; 12 positions agree with TRBD1. There are 16 residues in the CDR3. Germline CDR1 and CDR2: MDHEN and SYDVKM. The CDR3 loop is CAAGTGGALGANALTF. CDR3 coding DNA: TGTGCAGCGGGGACAGGGGGCGCGTTAGGGGCCAACGCCCTGACTTTC.

The gene calls are TRBV19 and TRBJ2-7; TRBD1 agrees at 7 bases. The V gene end was trimmed by 3 bases and the J gene end by 1 base; junction bases not matched to a gene: 3. CDR1 is LNHDA and CDR2 is SQIVND in the germline V gene (reference sequence). The CDR3 is 14 amino acids. CDR3 residues: CASSMSGGSYEQYF. The CDR3 DNA is TGTGCCAGTAGTATGTCAGGGGGTTCCTACGAGCAGTACTTC.

This clonotype came up a few times. The chain is built from TRBV12-3 or TRBV12-4 and TRBJ2-1; D possibly corresponds to TRBD1 (5 bases). The CDR3 contains 12 residues. With 3 bases removed from V and 9 bases from J, the gap between germline ends came to 9 bases. The DNA of the CDR3 is TGTGCCAGCAGTTTGACACAGGTTGAGCAGTTCTTC. Translation gives CASSLTQVEQFF.

This clonotype was seen ten or more times. The genes are TRBV5-6 and TRBJ1-3; the match to TRBD1 covers 9 bases. CDR3 length: 16 residues. J was trimmed by 4 bases and V by 6 bases; bases with no gene match: 11. CDR1 is SGHDT and CDR2 is YYEEEE in the germline V gene. CDR3 sequence (DNA): TGTGCCAGCACCCCCCGGGACAGGGAAGCGGGAAACACCATATATTTT. This encodes CASTPRDREAGNTIYF. The variable domain in full, completed from reference TRBV5-6 and TRBJ1-3, reads DAGVTQSPTHLIKTRGQQVTLRCSPKSGHDTVSWYQQALGQGPQFIFQYYEEEERQRGNFPDRFSGHQFPNYSSELNVNALLLGDSALYLCASTPRDREAGNTIYFGEGSWLTVV.

This clonotype was found many times. V is TRBV20-1 and J is TRBJ1-5; D remains ambiguous. The CDR3 length is 15 residues. Germline CDR1 is DFQATT and CDR2 is SNEGSKA (reference sequence). V shed 3 bases and J shed 4 bases, with 16 bases lying between them. CDR3 residues: CSASGPREINQPQHF. CDR3 sequence (DNA): TGCAGTGCTAGTGGCCCCCGGGAAATAAATCAGCCCCAGCATTTT.

This clonotype came up a few times. The chain couples TRBV18 to TRBJ2-3; D is perhaps TRBD1 (5 bases). Germline-derived CDR1 and CDR2 are KGHSH and LQKENI. The CDR3 runs to 14 residues. Trimming left V 0 bases short and J 2 bases short, with 6 bases between. This CDR3 reads CASSPPGLTDTQYF. For the CDR3, the DNA is TGTGCCAGCTCACCACCGGGGCTCACAGATACGCAGTATTTT.

This clonotype has ten or more counts. The chain combines TRBV11-2 with TRBJ2-7; 9 bases are shared with TRBD2. V dropped 5 bases and J dropped 8; count of bases not matched to a gene: 19. The CDR3 spans 17 residues. Germline V gene data show CDR1 as SGHAT and CDR2 as FQNNGV. Here the CDR3 reads CASSRISSLGLALQQYF. Written as DNA, the CDR3 is TGTGCCAGCAGCCGGATCTCGAGTTTGGGACTAGCACTTCAGCAGTACTTC.

This clonotype has a count of ten or more. The chain joins TRBV6-1 to TRBJ2-1, with D possibly matching TRBD2 (5 bases). Looked up from germline, CDR1 is MNHNS and CDR2 is SASEGT. Trimming cost V 7 bases and J 7 bases, with 17 bases left between them. The CDR3 spans 14 residues. Here the CDR3 reads CASTGHSDSNEQFF. In nucleotides, the CDR3 is TGTGCCAGCACTGGGCACTCGGACTCGAATGAGCAGTTCTTC.

This clonotype was detected once. The chain couples TRBV9 to TRBJ1-1; D gene uncertain. The germline gives CDR1 SGDLS, CDR2 YYNGEE. The V and J ends lost 5 bases and 7 bases respectively, with 6 bases between them. The CDR3 extends over 10 amino acids. The CDR3, as DNA: TGTGCCAGCAGGAGGCATGAAGCTTTCTTT. This codes for CASRRHEAFF.

The chain has TRBV10-3 and TRBJ2-5; 8 bases fit TRBD1. This CDR3 contains 14 residues. CDR1 is ENHRY, CDR2 SYGVKD, per germline. V dropped 5 bases and J dropped 3; count of bases not matched to a gene: 5. The CDR3 nucleotides are TGTGCCATCAGTAGTTCGACAGGGGAAGAGACCCAGTACTTC. It is translated as CAISSSTGEETQYF.

This clonotype was counted many times. This chain connects TRBV6-1 to TRBJ1-6, with a weak D call TRBD1 (5 bases). This CDR3 contains 14 residues. V was trimmed by 3 bases and J by 8 bases, leaving 11 bases between them. From germline, CDR1 is MNHNS and CDR2 SASEGT. CDR3 bases: TGTGCCAGCAGTGAGCCAGGGAGGGATTCACCCCTCCACTTT. Translating it yields CASSEPGRDSPLHF.

This clonotype was counted between two and nine times. This chain links TRBV3-1 with TRBJ1-2; D not certain. Germline values: CDR1 LGHDT, CDR2 YNNKEL (reference sequence). CDR3 length: 13 residues. The V gene lost 1 base and the J gene lost 1 base, with 4 bases spanning the gap. The CDR3: CASSQADNYGYTF. CDR3 DNA: TGTGCCAGCAGCCAAGCAGATAACTATGGCTACACCTTC. Full variable domain (rest looked up from reference TRBV3-1 and TRBJ1-2): DTAVSQTPKYLVTQMGNDKSIKCEQNLGHDTMYWYKQDSKKFLKIMFSYNNKELIINETVPNRFSPKSPDKAHLNLHINSLELGDSAVYFCASSQADNYGYTFGSGTRLTVV.

The chain recombines TRBV7-2 with TRBJ2-3, with D possibly matching TRBD2 (6 bases). The CDR3 has 13 amino acids. The germline V gene has CDR1 SGHTA and CDR2 FQGNSA. Trimming pared 2 bases from V and 6 bases from J, leaving 9 bases between. CDR3 nucleotide sequence: TGTGCCAGCAGCTTATGGGGGAGGGATACGCAGTATTTT. This codes for CASSLWGRDTQYF.